A single sample gave rise to the 2 T cell receptor beta chains below, sequenced in a study of a mutant IDH1 vaccine in newly diagnosed glioma. This sample's time point: week 35, safety follow-up. Each vaccine dose was 300 ug of mutant IDH1 20-mer peptide, with topical imiquimod. These TCRs are of unknown antigen specificity. Profiled with immunoSEQ multiplex PCR; TCRdb holds only in-frame clones, not every one. The repertoire holds 60,000 to 75,000 clones, with more than 85% as singletons. Here the sequenced sample was PBMCs, taken from a glioma patient whose treatment included an IDH1 peptide vaccine. Receptors were obtained from a man aged 25 to 45 with glioma.

This clone is labeled medium-sized. The chain is built from TRBV2 and TRBJ2-6; D unresolved. Trimming stripped 6 bases from V and 0 bases from J, with 9 bases between. Germline CDR1 and CDR2: SNHLY and FYNNEI. This CDR3 region has 15 residues. The CDR3 region is CASREWGSGANVLTF. The CDR3 bases are TGTGCCAGCAGGGAATGGGGCTCTGGGGCCAACGTCCTGACTTTC.

The chain couples TRBV15 to TRBJ1-6; no clear D. The CDR3 has 16 residues. Germline lookup yields CDR1 LNHNV and CDR2 YYDKDF (reference sequence). Trimming cost V 0 bases and J 8 bases, with 14 bases left between them. The CDR3 coding sequence is TGTGCCACCAGCAGAGATCCGATCGGGGTGGATTCACCCCTCCACTTT. It encodes CATSRDPIGVDSPLHF.